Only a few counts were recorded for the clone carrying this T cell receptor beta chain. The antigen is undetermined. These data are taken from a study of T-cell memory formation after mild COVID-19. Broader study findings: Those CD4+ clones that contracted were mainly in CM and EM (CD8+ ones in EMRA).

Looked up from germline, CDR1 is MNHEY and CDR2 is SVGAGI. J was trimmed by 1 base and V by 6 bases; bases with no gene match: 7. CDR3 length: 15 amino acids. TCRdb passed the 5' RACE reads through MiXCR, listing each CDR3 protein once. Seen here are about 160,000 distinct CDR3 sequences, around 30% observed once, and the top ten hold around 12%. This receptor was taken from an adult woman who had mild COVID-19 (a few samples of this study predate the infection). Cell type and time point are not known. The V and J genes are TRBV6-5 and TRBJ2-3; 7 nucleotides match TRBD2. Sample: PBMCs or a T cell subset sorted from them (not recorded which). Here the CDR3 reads CASSHILAGTDTQYF. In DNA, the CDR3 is TGTGCCAGCAGCCACATTCTAGCGGGCACAGATACGCAGTATTTT.